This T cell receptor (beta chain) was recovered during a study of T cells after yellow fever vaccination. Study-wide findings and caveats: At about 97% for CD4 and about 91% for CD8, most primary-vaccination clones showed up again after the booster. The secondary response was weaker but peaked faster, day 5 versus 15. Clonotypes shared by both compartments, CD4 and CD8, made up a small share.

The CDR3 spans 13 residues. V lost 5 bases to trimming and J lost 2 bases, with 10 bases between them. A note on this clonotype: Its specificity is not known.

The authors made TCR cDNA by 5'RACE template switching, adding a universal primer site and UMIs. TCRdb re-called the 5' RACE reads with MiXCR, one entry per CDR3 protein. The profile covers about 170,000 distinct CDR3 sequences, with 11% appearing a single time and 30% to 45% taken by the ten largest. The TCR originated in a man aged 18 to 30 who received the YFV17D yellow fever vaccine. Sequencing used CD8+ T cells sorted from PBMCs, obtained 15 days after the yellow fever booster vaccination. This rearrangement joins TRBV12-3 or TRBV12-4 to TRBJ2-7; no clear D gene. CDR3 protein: CASSPPIPYEQYF. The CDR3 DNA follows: TGTGCCAGCAGTCCCCCTATCCCCTACGAGCAGTACTTC.